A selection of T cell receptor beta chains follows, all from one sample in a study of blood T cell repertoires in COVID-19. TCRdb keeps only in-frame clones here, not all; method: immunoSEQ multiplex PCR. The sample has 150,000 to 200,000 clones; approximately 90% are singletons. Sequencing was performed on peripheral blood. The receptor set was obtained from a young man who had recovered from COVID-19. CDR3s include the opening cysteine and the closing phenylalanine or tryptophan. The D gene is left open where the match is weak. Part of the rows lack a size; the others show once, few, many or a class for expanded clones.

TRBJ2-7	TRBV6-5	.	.	TGTGCCAGCAGGCCCCGGGGGAAATCCTACGAGCAGTACTTC	CASRPRGKSYEQYF
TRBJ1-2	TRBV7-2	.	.	TGTGCCAGCAGCCCGGTGGGGCAGTCCCTAGGTAATGGCTACACCTTC	CASSPVGQSLGNGYTF
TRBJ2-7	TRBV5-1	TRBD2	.	TGCGCCAGCAGCTTGGGGGACTACGCCTACGAGCAGTACTTC	CASSLGDYAYEQYF
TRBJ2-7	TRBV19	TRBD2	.	TGTGCCAGTAGTATAGATGGGACTAGCGTCTCCTACGAGCAGTACTTC	CASSIDGTSVSYEQYF
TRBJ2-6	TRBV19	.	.	TGTGCCAGTAGTATTCGGGGTACAGGGGCCAACGTCCTGACTTTC	CASSIRGTGANVLTF
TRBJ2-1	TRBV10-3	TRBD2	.	TGTGCCATCAGGGGGGGTCAGCGGGAGGGAGGTGAGCAGTTCTTC	CAIRGGQREGGEQFF
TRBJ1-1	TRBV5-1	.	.	TGCGCCAGCAGAGCGCAGGGGCAAGACACTGAAGCTTTCTTT	CASRAQGQDTEAFF
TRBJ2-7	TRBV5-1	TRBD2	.	TGCGCCAGCAGCCCGGGACTAGCGGGAGCACCCGAGCAGTACTTC	CASSPGLAGAPEQYF
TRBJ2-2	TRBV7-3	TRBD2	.	TGTGCCAGCAGCTTCGGACTAGCGGGAGGTACCGGGGAGCTGTTTTTT	CASSFGLAGGTGELFF
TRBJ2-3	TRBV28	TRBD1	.	TGTGCCAGCAGTTCACAGGGGAACACAGATACGCAGTATTTT	CASSSQGNTDTQYF
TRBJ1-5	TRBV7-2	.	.	TGTGCCAGCAGCTTAGAAAGGGGAGGACAGCCCCAGCATTTT	CASSLERGGQPQHF
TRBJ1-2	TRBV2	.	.	TGTGCCAGCATGCGGGCCGAAGCTAACTATGGCTACACCTTC	CASMRAEANYGYTF
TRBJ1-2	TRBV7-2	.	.	TGTGCCAGCAGCTTAGTTAATGACTATGGCTACACCTTC	CASSLVNDYGYTF
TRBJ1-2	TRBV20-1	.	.	TGCAGTGCTGGTGAGGGGCCGAACTATGGCTACACCTTC	CSAGEGPNYGYTF
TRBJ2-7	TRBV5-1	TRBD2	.	TGCGCCAGCAGCTTGGAGGTAGCGGGGTCCTACCACTACGAGCAGTACTTC	CASSLEVAGSYHYEQYF
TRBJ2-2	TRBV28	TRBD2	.	TGTGCCAGCCGAACCCGGGCGGGGGTTCCCGGGGAGCTGTTTTTT	CASRTRAGVPGELFF
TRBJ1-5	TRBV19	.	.	TGTGCCAGTAGTATTGCAGGGGTTAGGAATCAGCCCCAGCATTTT	CASSIAGVRNQPQHF
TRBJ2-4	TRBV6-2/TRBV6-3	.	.	TGTGCCAGCAGTTACACATCGGGGGACATTCAGTACTTC	CASSYTSGDIQYF
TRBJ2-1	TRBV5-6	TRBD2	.	TGTGCCAGCAGCCCGCCGGGACTAGCGGGAGCTGGGTCCTACAATGAGCAGTTCTTC	CASSPPGLAGAGSYNEQFF
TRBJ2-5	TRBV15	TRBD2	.	TGTGCCACCAGCTTTGGAGTAAGCGGGAGGGCCGGTGAGACCCAGTACTTC	CATSFGVSGRAGETQYF
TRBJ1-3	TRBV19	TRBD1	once	TGTGCCAGTAGTCCCGGGACAGGGGACGGAAACACCATATATTTT	CASSPGTGDGNTIYF
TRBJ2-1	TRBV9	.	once	TGTGCCAGCAGCGTAGGAGCGGGCGTGACCAAGGAGCAGTTCTTC	CASSVGAGVTKEQFF
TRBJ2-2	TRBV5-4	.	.	TGTGCCAGCAGCCTGCGGACAGCGAACACCGGGGAGCTGTTTTTT	CASSLRTANTGELFF
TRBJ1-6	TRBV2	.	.	TGTGCCAGCAGGGCTAACAGGAATTCACCCCTCCACTTT	CASRANRNSPLHF
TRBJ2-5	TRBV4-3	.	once	TGCGCCAGCAGCCAAGAAGCCCTACCCCTCCAAGAGACCCAGTACTTC	CASSQEALPLQETQYF
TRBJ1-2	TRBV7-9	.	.	TGTGCCAGCAGCTCTGAGGCGGGGGCTCAGGGAAGCACCTTC	CASSSEAGAQGSTF
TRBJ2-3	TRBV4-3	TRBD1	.	TGCGCCAGCAGCCATTGGGACAGCCCGGGTGTGGATACGCAGTATTTT	CASSHWDSPGVDTQYF
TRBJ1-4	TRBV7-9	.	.	TGTGCCAGCAGCGCGGACAGAACTAATGAAAAACTGTTTTTT	CASSADRTNEKLFF
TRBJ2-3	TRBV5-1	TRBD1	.	TGCGCCAGCAGCTTGGGGGGACAGGGTACAGATACGCAGTATTTT	CASSLGGQGTDTQYF
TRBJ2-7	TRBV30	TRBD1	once	TGTGCCTGGGGTGGGACAGGAAAGCAGTACTTC	CAWGGTGKQYF
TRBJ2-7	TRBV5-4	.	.	TGTGCCAGCAGCTTGGTTACAGGGAACCCCGAGCAGTACTTC	CASSLVTGNPEQYF
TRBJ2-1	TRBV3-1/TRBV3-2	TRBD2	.	TGTGCCAGCAGCAGACGGGGCCGTGAGACTAGCGGGGCAAATGAGCAGTTCTTC	CASSRRGRETSGANEQFF
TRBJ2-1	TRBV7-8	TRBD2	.	TGTGCCAGCAGCTCACTAGCGTCAGCCTACAATGAGCAGTTCTTC	CASSSLASAYNEQFF
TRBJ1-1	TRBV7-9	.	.	TGTGCCAGCAGCTTTGTCATCGAGGGCACTGAAGCTTTCTTT	CASSFVIEGTEAFF
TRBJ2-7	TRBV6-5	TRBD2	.	TGTGCCAGCAGAGGGACTAGCGGGTACGAGCAGTACTTC	CASRGTSGYEQYF
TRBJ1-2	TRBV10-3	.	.	TGTGCCATCGCCTCGGACAGCCTCTATGGCTACACCTTC	CAIASDSLYGYTF
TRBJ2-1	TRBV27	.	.	TGTGCCAGCAGTTTAATCGCGGGGGCGTTTGATGAGCAGTTCTTC	CASSLIAGAFDEQFF